The entry below gives a single TCR beta chain sequence along with its context. Its antigen is not known. PBMCs, the starting material, were the source of sorted CD4+ and CD8+ T cells. Investigators isolated RNA and reverse transcribed it into cDNA to act as the sequencing template. Sequenced by immunoSEQ multiplex PCR; TCRdb stores in-frame clones only, minus some. The sample shows 90,000 to 150,000 clones, roughly 66% of them seen only once. The ends were cut back, 1 base at V and 4 bases at J, with 7 bases in the middle. The CDR3 is 12 residues long. Germline V gene data show CDR1 as SQVTM and CDR2 as ANQGSEA. These data are taken from a study of CD8+ T cells in alopecia areata. Study results and caveats: More clonal than normal scalp was lesional scalp, particularly alopecia totalis/universalis.

Specimen: CD4+ T cells sorted from blood. This clonotype was sampled from a human donor in good health. This sequence joins TRBV29-1 and TRBJ1-1; no reliable D call. Here the CDR3 DNA reads TGCAGCGTTGAAGGGAGTCTCACTGAAGCTTTCTTT. This sequence encodes CSVEGSLTEAFF.